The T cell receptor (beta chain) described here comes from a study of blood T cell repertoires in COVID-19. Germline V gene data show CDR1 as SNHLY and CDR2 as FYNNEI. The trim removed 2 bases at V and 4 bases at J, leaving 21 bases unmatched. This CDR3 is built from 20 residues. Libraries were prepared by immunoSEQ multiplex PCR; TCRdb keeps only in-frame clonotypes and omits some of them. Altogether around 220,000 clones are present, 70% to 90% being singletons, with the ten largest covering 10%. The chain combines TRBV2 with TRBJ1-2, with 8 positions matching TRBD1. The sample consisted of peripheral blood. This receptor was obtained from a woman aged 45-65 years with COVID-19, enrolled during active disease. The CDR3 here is CASSEIRRPTPGTGPYGYTF. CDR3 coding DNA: TGTGCCAGCAGTGAAATCCGCCGACCTACTCCCGGGACAGGTCCCTATGGCTACACCTTC.